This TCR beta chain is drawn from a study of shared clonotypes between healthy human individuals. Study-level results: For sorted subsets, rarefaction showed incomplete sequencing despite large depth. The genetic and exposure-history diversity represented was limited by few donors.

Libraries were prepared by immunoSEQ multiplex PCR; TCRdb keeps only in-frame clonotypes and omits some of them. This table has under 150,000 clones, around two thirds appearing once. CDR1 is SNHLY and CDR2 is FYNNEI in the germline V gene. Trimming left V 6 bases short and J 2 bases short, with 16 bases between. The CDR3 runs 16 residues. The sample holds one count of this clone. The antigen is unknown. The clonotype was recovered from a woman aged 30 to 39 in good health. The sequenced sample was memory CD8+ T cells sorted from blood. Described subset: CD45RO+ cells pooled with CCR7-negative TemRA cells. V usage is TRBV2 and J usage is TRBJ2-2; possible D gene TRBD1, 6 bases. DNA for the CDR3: TGTGCCAGCAGCCGTTCCGGGACACTTAACACCGGGGAGCTGTTTTTT. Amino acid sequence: CASSRSGTLNTGELFF.